This paragraph reports one TCR beta chain. The data derive from a study of blood T cell repertoires in COVID-19. In the study overall: The samples span acute and convalescent COVID-19 from the United States, Italy and Spain. Sources were T cells, B-cell-depleted T cells, or PBMCs; the material itself was cDNA or gDNA.

Per the authors' pipeline: By means of reference gene primer amplification, nucleated cell counts were estimated. Profiled with immunoSEQ multiplex PCR; TCRdb holds only in-frame clones, not every one. From that table come the V and J calls and clone size; the DNA was used to work out D and trimming. Among over 85,000 clones listed, approximately 88% were seen once. V trimming: 6 bases; J trimming: 5 bases; junction bases outside the gene matches: 8. The CDR3 covers 15 residues. Germline CDR1 MNHNY, CDR2 SVGAGI (reference sequence). Material: peripheral blood. The V gene is TRBV6-6, the J gene TRBJ2-4; 9 bases map to TRBD1. The receptor was derived from a human donor in a cohort sampled during active COVID-19. The CDR3 is CASSRNRDRENIQYF. The DNA of the CDR3 is TGTGCCAGCAGCCGAAACCGGGACAGGGAAAACATTCAGTACTTC.